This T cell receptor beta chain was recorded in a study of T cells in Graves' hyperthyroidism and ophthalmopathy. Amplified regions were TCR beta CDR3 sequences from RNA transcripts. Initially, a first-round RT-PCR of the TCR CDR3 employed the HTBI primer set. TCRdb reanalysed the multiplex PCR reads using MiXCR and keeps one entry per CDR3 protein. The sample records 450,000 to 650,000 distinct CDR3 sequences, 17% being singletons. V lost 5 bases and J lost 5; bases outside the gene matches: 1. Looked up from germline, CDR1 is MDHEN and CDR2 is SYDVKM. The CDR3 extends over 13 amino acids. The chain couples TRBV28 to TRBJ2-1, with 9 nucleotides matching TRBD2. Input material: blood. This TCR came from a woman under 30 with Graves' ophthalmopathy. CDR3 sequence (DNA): TGTGCCAGCAGTCGACTAGCGGACAATGAGCAGTTCTTC. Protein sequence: CASSRLADNEQFF.